Each of the 23 T cell receptor beta chains below was sequenced from the same sample in a study of T cells in localized non-small cell lung cancer. Measured with immunoSEQ multiplex PCR; TCRdb has only the in-frame clones, and not every one. The sample has under 3,000 clones, about 26% seen once. The material was lung tumor tissue, obtained before any cancer treatment. The receptor source for this set is a man aged 18 to 50 with stage I lung adenocarcinoma.

The rearrangement links TRBV1 to TRBJ2-7; TRBD2 is the table's D call and was not checked against the DNA. TRBV1 is a documented pseudogene. This CDR3 is built from 15 residues. The CDR3 reads CASSQDGQASDEQYF. Here the CDR3 DNA reads TGCGCCAGCAGCCAAGATGGGCAGGCTAGCGACGAGCAGTACTTC.

This clone was found a few times. The chain recombines TRBV25-1 with TRBJ1-3, with unresolved D. The germline V gene has CDR1 MGHDK and CDR2 SYGVNS. Trimming took 5 bases from V and 0 from J, leaving 11 bases between them. The CDR3 loop spans 15 amino acids. DNA of the CDR3: TGTGCCAGCAGTATCCTCAGCAGCTCTGGAAACACCATATATTTT. Amino acid sequence: CASSILSSSGNTIYF.

The chain couples TRBV5-1 to TRBJ1-4; D may be TRBD1 (6 bases). Trimming shortened V by 2 bases and J by 2 bases, and 16 bases separated the two germline ends. CDR3 size: 17 residues. CDR1 is SGHRS, CDR2 YFSETQ, per germline. The CDR3 sequence: CASSFSPLTGTNEKLFF. The CDR3 nucleotides read TGCGCCAGCAGCTTTTCCCCCCTGACAGGTACTAATGAAAAACTGTTTTTT.

The rearrangement links TRBV6-8 to TRBJ1-1; D ambiguous. The CDR3 totals 14 residues. Trimming removed 5 bases from V and 1 base from J, with 11 bases in between. CDR1 is MNHGY and CDR2 is SAAAGT in the germline V gene. The CDR3 sequence is CASSGPQRNTEAFF. Written as DNA, the CDR3 is TGTGCCAGCAGTGGTCCCCAAAGGAACACTGAAGCTTTCTTT.

The gene calls are TRBV1 and TRBJ1-1. TRBV1 is described as a pseudogene. This CDR3 spans 16 amino acids. This chain's CDR3 is CASSQDLTTVNTEAFF. The CDR3 DNA reads TGCGCCAGCAGCCAAGATCTTACAACTGTGAACACTGAAGCTTTCTTT.

This clone has more than one count but fewer than ten. The V call is TRBV18, the J call TRBJ1-1; a weak D match, TRBD1 (5 bases). This CDR3 has 13 residues. V was clipped by 3 bases and J by 7 bases, with 12 bases between them. CDR1 and CDR2 (germline): KGHSH, LQKENI. Written as DNA, the CDR3 is TGTGCCAGCTCACCCTACCGAGGGGATGAAGCTTTCTTT. It is translated as CASSPYRGDEAFF.

This clone was observed a handful of times. The rearrangement joins TRBV9 to TRBJ1-1, with a weak D call TRBD1 (5 bases). The germline V and J ends were trimmed by 5 bases and 6 bases, with 14 bases remaining between them. CDR1 is SGDLS, CDR2 YYNGEE, per germline. This CDR3 has 13 residues. The CDR3 sequence is CASRITGAPEAFF. DNA for the CDR3: TGTGCCAGCAGGATAACAGGAGCCCCTGAAGCTTTCTTT.

The rearrangement links TRBV28 to TRBJ2-5; no reliable D call. Germline assignment: CDR1 MDHEN and CDR2 SYDVKM. V was clipped by 4 bases and J by 7 bases, with 13 bases between them. The CDR3 runs to 13 residues. The CDR3: CASSSRAPGTQYF. The CDR3 bases are TGTGCCAGCAGTTCAAGGGCCCCTGGGACCCAGTACTTC.

This rearrangement joins TRBV29-1 to TRBJ2-5; no clear D. Trimming took off 7 bases at V and 2 bases at J, with 11 bases between the two ends. CDR1 and CDR2 from the germline V gene are SQVTM and ANQGSEA. CDR3 length: 12 residues. CDR3 bases: TGCAGCGCCATAAGGGTTCAAGAGACCCAGTACTTC. Translation gives CSAIRVQETQYF.

The gene calls are TRBV1 and TRBJ1-2. TRBV1 is tagged as a pseudogene. The CDR3 sequence is 15 residues long. The CDR3 bases are TGCGCCAGCAGCCAAGACAGCGTACTATCAGATGGCTACACCTTC. Encoded protein: CASSQDSVLSDGYTF.

This clone is labeled medium-sized. The genes are TRBV18 and TRBJ2-3; TRBD1 might be the D (5 bases). Trimming shortened V by 3 bases and J by 5 bases, and 12 bases separated the two germline ends. This CDR3 has 14 amino acids. The germline V gene encodes CDR1 KGHSH and CDR2 LQKENI. The CDR3 DNA sequence: TGTGCCAGCTCACCTGATAGGGGCGGAGATACGCAGTATTTT. Residues: CASSPDRGGDTQYF.

CDR3 nucleotide sequence: TGTGCCAGCAGCTCGGGGAGCGGGGGGAGAAGCAGATACAATGAGCAGTTCTTC. This sequence encodes CASSSGSGGRSRYNEQFF. The rearrangement joins TRBV11-3 to TRBJ2-1; 9 bases are shared with TRBD2. The ends lost 4 bases at V and 4 bases at J; junction bases unmatched: 14. This CDR3 contains 18 residues. CDR1 is SGHNT and CDR2 is YENEEA in the germline V gene.

The chain uses TRBV10-1 and TRBJ1-5, with 8 positions matching TRBD1. After removal of 7 bases from V and 2 bases from J, the junction contained 1 base not matched to a gene. The CDR3 covers 13 residues. CDR1 and CDR2 (germline): WNHNN, SYGVQD (reference sequence). CDR3 region: CASKGQGNQPQHF. In DNA form, the CDR3 reads TGCGCCAGCAAGGGACAGGGCAATCAGCCCCAGCATTTT.

In its sample, this clone is medium-sized (0.01 to 0.1%). The V and J genes are TRBV6-8 and TRBJ1-2; D is unclear. CDR3 length: 14 amino acids. From germline, CDR1 is MNHGY and CDR2 SAAAGT. The V end was cut by 2 bases, the J end by 0 bases, with 7 bases between. In DNA, the CDR3 is TGTGCCAGCAGTTACGGCGGGTCTAACTATGGCTACACCTTC. It translates to CASSYGGSNYGYTF.

This clone came up a few times. This chain connects TRBV2 to TRBJ2-5; TRBD1 matches 9 bases. The germline V gene has CDR1 SNHLY and CDR2 FYNNEI. J was trimmed by 5 bases and V by 4 bases; bases with no gene match: 8. The CDR3 is made up of 15 amino acids. This chain's CDR3 is CASSAQQGAQETQYF. CDR3 nucleotide sequence: TGTGCCAGCAGTGCCCAACAGGGGGCTCAGGAGACCCAGTACTTC.

The sample holds a few counts of this clone. The chain recombines TRBV29-1 with TRBJ1-6; D is ambiguous. V was shortened by 5 bases and J by 7 bases, with 12 bases between the two germline ends. Germline lookup yields CDR1 SQVTM and CDR2 ANQGSEA. CDR3 size: 13 residues. This CDR3 is CSVSDGRNSPLHF. In DNA form, the CDR3 reads TGCAGCGTTTCGGACGGACGGAATTCACCCCTCCACTTT.

This clone was seen just once. The rearrangement uses TRBV9 and TRBJ1-3; D unresolved. This CDR3 has 14 residues. V was pared by 4 bases and J by 0 bases, with 8 bases between. CDR1 and CDR2 (germline): SGDLS, YYNGEE. The CDR3 bases are TGTGCCAGCAGCCCAGGCCCCTCTGGAAACACCATATATTTT. This encodes CASSPGPSGNTIYF. The full variable domain, with the rest looked up from reference TRBV9 and TRBJ1-3, is DSGVTQTPKHLITATGQRVTLRCSPRSGDLSVYWYQQSLDQGLQFLIQYYNGEERAKGNILERFSAQQFPDLHSELNLSSLELGDSALYFCASSPGPSGNTIYFGEGSWLTVV.

V and J are TRBV10-3 and TRBJ2-4; maybe TRBD2 (5 bases). The CDR3 sequence is 13 residues long. The V end was cut by 10 bases, the J end by 3 bases, with 13 bases between. Germline CDR1 and CDR2: ENHRY and SYGVKD. CDR3 sequence: CATRGSGKNIQYF. Here the CDR3 DNA reads TGTGCCACCAGAGGGTCCGGCAAAAACATTCAGTACTTC.

This chain connects TRBV25-1 to TRBJ2-5, with D possibly matching TRBD2 (5 bases). Trimming took 0 bases from V and 6 from J, leaving 8 bases between them. CDR3 size: 13 residues. Germline loops: CDR1 MGHDK, CDR2 SYGVNS. CDR3 bases: TGTGCCAGCAGTGAATACGGGGTCCAGACCCAGTACTTC. This codes for CASSEYGVQTQYF.

V and J are TRBV6-8 and TRBJ1-2; D unresolved. The CDR3 is made up of 14 amino acids. Trimming took off 5 bases at V and 7 bases at J, with 17 bases between the two ends. Germline values: CDR1 MNHGY, CDR2 SAAAGT. The CDR3 loop is CASSGSPTGAGYTF. The CDR3 coding sequence is TGTGCCAGCAGTGGGAGCCCCACGGGCGCTGGCTACACCTTC.

A few counts support this clone. The CDR3 is CASQYTQGAEAFF. The CDR3, as DNA: TGTGCCAGTCAGTATACTCAGGGGGCTGAAGCTTTCTTT. The V call is TRBV19, the J call TRBJ1-1; 7 bases fit TRBD1. The CDR3 loop spans 13 amino acids. Germline assignment: CDR1 LNHDA and CDR2 SQIVND (reference sequence). Germline trimming cut 8 bases from V and 6 bases from J; bases unmatched to any gene: 9.

The V gene is TRBV11-3, the J gene TRBJ2-1, with TRBD1 identical over 7 bases. The CDR3 extends over 17 amino acids. Looked up from germline, CDR1 is SGHNT and CDR2 is YENEEA. Trimming cost V 4 bases and J 6 bases; bases outside gene matches: 15. In DNA form, the CDR3 reads TGTGCCAGCAGCTCCCGACAGGGAATTGGTCCTAGCAATGAGCAGTTCTTC. Translated: CASSSRQGIGPSNEQFF.

This clone was recorded a few times. CDR3 nucleotide sequence: TGTGCCAGTAGATACGGGGGATTGAACACTGAAGCTTTCTTT. Translation: CASRYGGLNTEAFF. V is TRBV19 and J is TRBJ1-1; TRBD1 is a possible D gene (5 bases). The CDR3 extends over 14 amino acids. Germline assignment: CDR1 LNHDA and CDR2 SQIVND (reference sequence). Trimming removed 6 bases at V and 0 bases at J, with 11 bases between.